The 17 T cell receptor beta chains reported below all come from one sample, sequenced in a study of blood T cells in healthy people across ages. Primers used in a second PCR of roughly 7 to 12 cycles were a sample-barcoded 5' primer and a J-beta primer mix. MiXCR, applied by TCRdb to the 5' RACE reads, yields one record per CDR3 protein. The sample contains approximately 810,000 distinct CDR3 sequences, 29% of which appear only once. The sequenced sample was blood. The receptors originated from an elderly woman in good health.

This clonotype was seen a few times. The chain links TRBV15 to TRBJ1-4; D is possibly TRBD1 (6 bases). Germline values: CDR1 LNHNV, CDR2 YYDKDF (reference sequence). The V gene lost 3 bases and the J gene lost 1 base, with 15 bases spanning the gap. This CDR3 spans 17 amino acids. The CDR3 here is CATSSGGLQGTNEKLFF. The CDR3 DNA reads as TGTGCCACCAGCAGTGGGGGGCTACAGGGAACTAATGAAAAACTGTTTTTT.

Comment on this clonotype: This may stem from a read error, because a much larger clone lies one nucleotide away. CDR3 DNA: TGTGCCAGCAGCCGAAAAGTACAACTCCGAGAGTCCCAGTACTTC. It translates to CASSRKVQLRESQYF. The rearrangement links TRBV7-9 to TRBJ2-5; no firm D call. The length of the CDR3 is 15 residues. Germline loops: CDR1 SEHNR, CDR2 FQNEAQ (reference sequence).

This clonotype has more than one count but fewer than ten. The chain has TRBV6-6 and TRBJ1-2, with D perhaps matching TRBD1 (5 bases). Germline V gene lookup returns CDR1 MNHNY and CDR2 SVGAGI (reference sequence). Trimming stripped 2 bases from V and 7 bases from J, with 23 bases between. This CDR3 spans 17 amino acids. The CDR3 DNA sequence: TGTGCCAGCAGTTACCCCATTGGCCAGGCCCTTGGGGGTGGCTACACCTTC. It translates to CASSYPIGQALGGGYTF.

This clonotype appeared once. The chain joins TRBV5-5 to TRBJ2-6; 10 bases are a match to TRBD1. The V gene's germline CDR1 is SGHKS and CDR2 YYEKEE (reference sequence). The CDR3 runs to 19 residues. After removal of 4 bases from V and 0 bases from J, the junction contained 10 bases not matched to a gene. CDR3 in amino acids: CASSPTPGQGISGANVLTF. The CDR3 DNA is TGTGCCAGCAGCCCTACCCCGGGACAGGGGATCTCTGGGGCCAACGTCCTGACTTTC. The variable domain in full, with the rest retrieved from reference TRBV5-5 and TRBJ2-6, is DAGVTQSPTHLIKTRGQQVTLRCSPISGHKSVSWYQQVLGQGPQFIFQYYEKEERGRGNFPDRFSARQFPNYSSELNVNALLLGDSALYLCASSPTPGQGISGANVLTFGAGSRLTVL.

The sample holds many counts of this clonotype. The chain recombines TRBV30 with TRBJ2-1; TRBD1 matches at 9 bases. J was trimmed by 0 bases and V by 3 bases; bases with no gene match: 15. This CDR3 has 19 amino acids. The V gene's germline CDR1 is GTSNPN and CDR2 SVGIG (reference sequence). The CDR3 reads CAWSGIQGAPGFSYNEQFF. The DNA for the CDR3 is TGTGCCTGGAGCGGCATACAGGGGGCCCCAGGGTTCTCCTACAATGAGCAGTTCTTC. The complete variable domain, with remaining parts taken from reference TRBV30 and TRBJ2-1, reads SQTIHQWPATLVQPVGSPLSLECTVEGTSNPNLYWYRQAAGRGLQLLFYSVGIGQISSEVPQNLSASRPQDRQFILSSKKLLLSDSGFYLCAWSGIQGAPGFSYNEQFFGPGTRLTVL.

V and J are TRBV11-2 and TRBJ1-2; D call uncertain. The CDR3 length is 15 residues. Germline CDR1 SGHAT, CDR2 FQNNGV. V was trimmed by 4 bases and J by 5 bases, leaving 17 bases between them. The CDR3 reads CASSSQRGSGYGYTF. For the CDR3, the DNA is TGTGCCAGCAGCTCTCAACGGGGAAGTGGGTATGGCTACACCTTC.

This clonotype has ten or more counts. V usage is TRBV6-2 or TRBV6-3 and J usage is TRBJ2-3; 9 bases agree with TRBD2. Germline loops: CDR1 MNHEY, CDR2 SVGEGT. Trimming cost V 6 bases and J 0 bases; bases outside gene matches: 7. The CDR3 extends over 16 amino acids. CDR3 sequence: CASSPGLAISTDTQYF. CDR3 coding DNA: TGTGCCAGCAGCCCCGGACTAGCGATTAGCACAGATACGCAGTATTTT.

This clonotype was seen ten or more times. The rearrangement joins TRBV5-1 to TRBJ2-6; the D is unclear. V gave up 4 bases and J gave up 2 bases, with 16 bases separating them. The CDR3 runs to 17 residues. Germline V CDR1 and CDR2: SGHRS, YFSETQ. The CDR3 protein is CASSAPPSGPGANVLTF. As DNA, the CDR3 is TGCGCCAGCAGCGCACCCCCTTCGGGCCCTGGGGCCAACGTCCTGACTTTC.

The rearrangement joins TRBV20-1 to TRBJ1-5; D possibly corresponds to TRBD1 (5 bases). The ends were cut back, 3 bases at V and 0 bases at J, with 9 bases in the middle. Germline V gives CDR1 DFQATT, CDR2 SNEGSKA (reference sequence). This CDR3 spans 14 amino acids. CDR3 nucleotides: TGCAGTGCTAGCGCAGGGAATAGCAATCAGCCCCAGCATTTT. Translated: CSASAGNSNQPQHF.

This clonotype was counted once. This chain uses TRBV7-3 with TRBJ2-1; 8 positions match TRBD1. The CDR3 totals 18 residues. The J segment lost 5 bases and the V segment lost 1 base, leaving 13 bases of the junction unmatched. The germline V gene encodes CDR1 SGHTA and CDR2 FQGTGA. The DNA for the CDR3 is TGTGCCAGCAGCTTAAGTCTCAGGGGGCCTGGTACCAACAATGAGCAGTTCTTC. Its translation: CASSLSLRGPGTNNEQFF. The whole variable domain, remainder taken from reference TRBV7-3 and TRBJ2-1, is GAGVSQTPSNKVTEKGKYVELRCDPISGHTALYWYRQSLGQGPEFLIYFQGTGAADDSGLPNDRFFAVRPEGSVSTLKIQRTERGDSAVYLCASSLSLRGPGTNNEQFFGPGTRLTVL.

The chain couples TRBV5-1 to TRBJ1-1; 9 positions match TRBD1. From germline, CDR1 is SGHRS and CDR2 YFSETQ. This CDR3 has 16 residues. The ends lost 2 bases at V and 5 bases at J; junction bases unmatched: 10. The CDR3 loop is CASSFGTGGAGTEAFF. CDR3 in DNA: TGCGCCAGCAGCTTTGGCACAGGGGGCGCTGGAACTGAAGCTTTCTTT.

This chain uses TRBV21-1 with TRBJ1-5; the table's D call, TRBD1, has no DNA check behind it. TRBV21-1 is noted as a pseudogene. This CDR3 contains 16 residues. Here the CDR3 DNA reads TGTGCCAGCAGCAAAGGGGGGACAGGAAGCAATCAGCCCCAGCATTTT. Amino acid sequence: CASSKGGTGSNQPQHF.

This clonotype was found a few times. CDR3 residues: CASIDGLNTEAFF. CDR3 nucleotide sequence: TGTGCCAGCATCGATGGACTGAACACTGAAGCTTTCTTT. The chain combines TRBV6-5 with TRBJ1-1; D is uncertain. Trimming shortened V by 7 bases and J by 0 bases, and 9 bases separated the two germline ends. Germline V gene lookup returns CDR1 MNHEY and CDR2 SVGAGI. The CDR3 consists of 13 residues.

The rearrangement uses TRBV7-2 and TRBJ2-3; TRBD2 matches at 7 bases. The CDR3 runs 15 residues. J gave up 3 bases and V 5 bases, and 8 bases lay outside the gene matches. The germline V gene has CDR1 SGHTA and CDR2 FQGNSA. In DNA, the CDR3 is TGTGCCAGCAGCCGTGGGGGGGTAGGAACAGATACGCAGTATTTT. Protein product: CASSRGGVGTDTQYF.

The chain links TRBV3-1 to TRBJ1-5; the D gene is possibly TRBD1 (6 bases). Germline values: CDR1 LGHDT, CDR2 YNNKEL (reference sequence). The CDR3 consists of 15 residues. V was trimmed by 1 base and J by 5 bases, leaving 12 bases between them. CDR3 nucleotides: TGTGCCAGCAGCCAAGCTCCAGGGGTCCATCAGCCCCAGCATTTT. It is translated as CASSQAPGVHQPQHF.

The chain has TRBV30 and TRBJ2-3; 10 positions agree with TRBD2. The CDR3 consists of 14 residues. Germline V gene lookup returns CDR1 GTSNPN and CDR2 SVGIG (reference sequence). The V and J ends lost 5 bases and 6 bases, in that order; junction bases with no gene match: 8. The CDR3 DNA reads TGTGCCTGGCACTTAGCGGGGGGCGGGGATACGCAGTATTTT. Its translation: CAWHLAGGGDTQYF.

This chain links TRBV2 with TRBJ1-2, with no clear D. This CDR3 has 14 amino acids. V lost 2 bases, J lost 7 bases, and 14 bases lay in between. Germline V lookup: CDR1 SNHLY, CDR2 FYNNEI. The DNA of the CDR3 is TGTGCCAGCAGTGAATCCTCGGGCCGTGCTGGCTACACCTTC. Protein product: CASSESSGRAGYTF.